This TCR beta chain is drawn from a study of blood T cell repertoires in COVID-19. This CDR3 spans 16 amino acids. V lost 6 bases and J lost 5; bases outside the gene matches: 16. Germline V gives CDR1 SEHNR, CDR2 FQNEAQ (reference sequence). Some clones are missing from TCRdb's copy, which holds only in-frame ones; the method was immunoSEQ multiplex PCR. The sample lists about 500,000 clones, 87% occurring once. Sequenced sample: PBMCs or T cells enriched from blood (not recorded which). This clonotype was obtained from a young woman who had recovered from COVID-19. The rearrangement uses TRBV7-9 and TRBJ2-7; TRBD2 aligns across 7 bases. Here the CDR3 DNA reads TGTGCCAGCAGTTCCGACGGGGGGTATAGCAAGGACGAGCAGTACTTC. Amino acids: CASSSDGGYSKDEQYF.